This T cell receptor beta chain was captured in a study of neurological immune-mediated disorders. The authors produced cDNA by 5'RACE using 10-nucleotide random UMIs. Each sequencing run yielded over 160 million TCR-beta sequences from 15-18 subjects. TCRdb passed the 5' RACE reads through MiXCR, listing each CDR3 protein once. The repertoire holds 30,000 to 40,000 distinct CDR3 sequences, with about 3.8% as singletons. This clonotype was recorded at least ten times. Unsorted libraries came from 2 million PBMCs stored at -80 °C. The TCR originated in a man in his thirties or forties with multiple sclerosis. Sequencing was done on a sample of PBMCs.

CDR3 nucleotides: TGTGCCAGCAGCCAAAGGGGTAACTATGGCTACACCTTC. Its protein product is CASSQRGNYGYTF. The chain links TRBV3-1 to TRBJ1-2; maybe TRBD1 (5 bases). The CDR3 is made up of 13 amino acids. V was clipped by 2 bases and J by 1 base, with 5 bases between them. Germline lookup yields CDR1 LGHDT and CDR2 YNNKEL (reference sequence).